A single sample gave rise to the 3 T cell receptor beta chains below, sequenced in a study of T cells in Graves' hyperthyroidism and ophthalmopathy. Authors of the study amplified TCR beta CDR3 regions from RNA transcripts. The HTBI set primed first-round TCR CDR3 RT-PCR. TCRdb fed the multiplex PCR reads into MiXCR, producing one record per CDR3 protein. Of hundreds of thousands of distinct CDR3 sequences in the sample, 15% to 20% were seen once. Sequencing used blood. The receptor source for this set is a man aged 35 to 55 with Graves' hyperthyroidism.

This clonotype has at least ten counts. This chain uses TRBV6-2 or TRBV6-3 with TRBJ2-7; D may correspond to TRBD1 or TRBD2 (5 bases each). Germline V gene sequence: CDR1 MNHEY, CDR2 SVGEGT. The CDR3 extends over 17 amino acids. The V end lost 0 bases, the J end lost 4 bases, and 19 bases lay between the germline ends. CDR3 DNA sequence: TGTGCCAGCAGTTACTCACTCGCCCGGGCTGGGGGATACGAGCAGTACTTC. Protein sequence: CASSYSLARAGGYEQYF.

This clonotype has a handful of counts. The rearrangement joins TRBV30 to TRBJ2-6, with 8 bases lining up with TRBD1. From germline, CDR1 is GTSNPN and CDR2 SVGIG (reference sequence). There are 18 residues in the CDR3. V lost 1 base to trimming and J lost 1 base; unmatched junction nucleotides: 9. CDR3 in DNA: TGTGCCTGGAGTGCCCCCGGGACAGGACCTTCTGGGGCCAACGTCCTGACTTTC. The encoded protein is CAWSAPGTGPSGANVLTF.

This clonotype has a count of ten or more. This CDR3 reads CASSISGGSSYEQYF. The DNA of the CDR3 is TGTGCCAGCAGCATCAGCGGGGGTAGCTCCTACGAGCAGTACTTC. The chain recombines TRBV11-2 with TRBJ2-7, with TRBD2 identical over 8 bases. This CDR3 has 15 residues. CDR1 is SGHAT, CDR2 FQNNGV, per germline. V shed 5 bases and J 0 bases; nucleotides not matched to a gene: 6.